The 23 T cell receptor beta chains below all came from one sample that was sequenced in a study of blood T cell repertoires in COVID-19. Some clones are missing from TCRdb's copy, which holds only in-frame ones; the method was immunoSEQ multiplex PCR. Of about 490,000 clones listed, 70% to 90% are singletons. Sample: peripheral blood. These receptors all stem from a human donor in a cohort sampled during active COVID-19.

The chain combines TRBV7-2 with TRBJ2-7; possibly TRBD2 for D (6 bases). V shed 4 bases and J shed 3 bases, with 13 bases lying between them. Germline CDR1 is SGHTA and CDR2 is FQGNSA. CDR3 length equals 14 residues. CDR3 coding DNA: TGTGCCAGCAGCTCCCAAGGAGGGAACTACGAGCAGTACTTC. Translation: CASSSQGGNYEQYF.

This rearrangement joins TRBV11-2 to TRBJ2-6, with unresolved D. The CDR3 extends over 16 amino acids. The germline V and J ends were trimmed by 4 bases and 0 bases, with 10 bases remaining between them. The germline V gene encodes CDR1 SGHAT and CDR2 FQNNGV. CDR3 sequence: CASSSTSYSGANVLTF. Written as DNA, the CDR3 is TGTGCCAGCAGCTCAACGTCCTACTCTGGGGCCAACGTCCTGACTTTC.

The chain combines TRBV4-3 with TRBJ1-1; D uncertain. The CDR3 runs 16 residues. Germline lookup yields CDR1 LGHNA and CDR2 YSLEER. Deletions cut 3 bases from V and 6 bases from J, with 20 bases between. The CDR3 DNA sequence: TGCGCCAGCAGCCAGAGTATCGGAGGCATTAGCCCTGAAGCTTTCTTT. As protein: CASSQSIGGISPEAFF.

This clone was counted at least ten times. V gene TRBV2 combines with J gene TRBJ2-5, with 7 bases that match TRBD2. The CDR3 is 15 amino acids. J lost 2 bases, V lost 6 bases, and 9 bases had no gene match. Germline values: CDR1 SNHLY, CDR2 FYNNEI. In DNA, the CDR3 is TGTGCCAGCAGACTCGATAGGGGACTACAAGAGACCCAGTACTTC. Translating it yields CASRLDRGLQETQYF.

This chain uses TRBV9 with TRBJ2-1; tentatively, D is TRBD1 (5 bases). Germline V CDR1 and CDR2: SGDLS, YYNGEE. The CDR3 runs to 17 residues. The V and J ends lost 4 bases and 4 bases respectively, with 21 bases between them. CDR3 loop: CASSHLVGGRGYNEQFF. The DNA of the CDR3 is TGTGCCAGCAGCCACCTGGTTGGCGGAAGGGGTTACAATGAGCAGTTCTTC.

The CDR3 here is CASSGTSGAYNEQFF. Written as DNA, the CDR3 is TGTGCCAGTAGTGGGACTAGCGGGGCCTACAATGAGCAGTTCTTC. This sequence joins TRBV19 and TRBJ2-1, with 13 positions matching TRBD2. Germline lookup yields CDR1 LNHDA and CDR2 SQIVND (reference sequence). The CDR3 runs to 15 residues. The junction had 0 bases not matched to a gene; V was cut back by 5 bases and J by 2 bases.

This chain joins TRBV19 and TRBJ2-7; D unclear. The V gene's germline CDR1 is LNHDA and CDR2 SQIVND (reference sequence). Trimming took off 3 bases at V and 7 bases at J, with 10 bases between the two ends. This CDR3 region has 12 residues. CDR3: CASSIPEREQYF. Here the CDR3 DNA reads TGTGCCAGTAGTATCCCCGAGAGGGAGCAGTACTTC. Full variable domain (missing parts from reference TRBV19 and TRBJ2-7): DGGITQSPKYLFRKEGQNVTLSCEQNLNHDAMYWYRQDPGQGLRLIYYSQIVNDFQKGDIAEGYSVSREKKESFPLTVTSAQKNPTAFYLCASSIPEREQYFGPGTRLTVT.

This chain links TRBV6-1 with TRBJ1-5, with 9 nucleotides matching TRBD1. Germline assignment: CDR1 MNHNS and CDR2 SASEGT. V dropped 0 bases and J dropped 3; count of bases not matched to a gene: 3. The CDR3 is made up of 16 amino acids. CDR3 amino acids: CASSEAVQGANQPQHF. Written as DNA, the CDR3 is TGTGCCAGCAGTGAAGCAGTACAGGGGGCCAATCAGCCCCAGCATTTT.

This clone was picked up a small number of times. The chain uses TRBV19 and TRBJ2-1; tentatively, D is TRBD1 (6 bases). Trimming left V 5 bases short and J 5 bases short, with 13 bases between. This CDR3 has 14 residues. Germline CDR1 LNHDA, CDR2 SQIVND (reference sequence). This chain's CDR3 is CASSHRDHNNEQFF. CDR3 in DNA: TGTGCCAGTAGTCACAGGGATCATAACAATGAGCAGTTCTTC.

In its sample, this clone was seen many times. J is TRBJ2-7 and V is TRBV6-6; D is possibly TRBD2 (5 bases). CDR1 is MNHNY, CDR2 SVGAGI, per germline (reference sequence). V shed 4 bases and J shed 6 bases, with 10 bases lying between them. There are 12 residues in the CDR3. Here the CDR3 reads CASSSDRGEQYF. The DNA of the CDR3 is TGTGCCAGCAGTTCGGACCGGGGCGAGCAGTACTTC.

The table lists this clone with a count of one. The chain couples TRBV11-2 to TRBJ2-2; maybe TRBD2 (6 bases). Germline CDR1 SGHAT, CDR2 FQNNGV. Trimming cost V 5 bases and J 1 base, with 11 bases left between them. CDR3 size: 15 residues. This CDR3 reads CASSPLRGNTGELFF. DNA for the CDR3: TGTGCCAGCAGCCCCCTGCGGGGGAACACCGGGGAGCTGTTTTTT.

This rearrangement joins TRBV6-5 to TRBJ1-3, with 8 bases that match TRBD1. Per germline, CDR1 MNHEY and CDR2 SVGAGI. The CDR3 is made up of 16 amino acids. The junction had 7 bases not matched to a gene; V was cut back by 4 bases and J by 2 bases. CDR3 in DNA: TGTGCCAGCAGTTCCGGACAGGGTGGGACTGGAAACACCATATATTTT. Translated, it gives CASSSGQGGTGNTIYF.

A remark on this clone: At one end, the junction sequence differs from germline, possibly due to a read error. The rearrangement links TRBV3-1 (or the pseudogene TRBV3-2) to TRBJ2-1, with 7 bases identical to TRBD1. Germline loops: CDR1 LGHDT, CDR2 YNNKEL (reference sequence). This CDR3 has 14 amino acids. Here the CDR3 reads CASSQGGQLNEQFF. DNA of the CDR3: TGTGCCAGCAGTCAAGGGGGCCAGTTGAACGAGCAGTTCTTC.

CDR3 sequence reads: CASIGGNTGELFF. CDR3 in DNA: TGTGCCAGCATCGGGGGGAACACCGGGGAGCTGTTTTTT. This chain uses TRBV21-1 with TRBJ2-2; the D call in the table, TRBD2, was not verified against the DNA. TRBV21-1 is an annotated pseudogene. The CDR3 has 13 residues.

A single count supports this clone. The CDR3 nucleotides read TGTGCCAGCAGACGGACAGGGAGTTCTGGCTATGGCTACACCTTC. Translating it yields CASRRTGSSGYGYTF. This sequence joins TRBV28 and TRBJ1-2, with 8 positions matching TRBD1. CDR1 and CDR2 from the germline V gene are MDHEN and SYDVKM. The CDR3 runs to 15 residues. Trimming cost V 6 bases and J 4 bases; bases outside gene matches: 10.

At least ten counts were recorded for this clone. The rearrangement joins TRBV25-1 to TRBJ1-1; a possible D gene is TRBD1 (5 bases). The V end lost 2 bases, the J end lost 4 bases, and 14 bases lay between the germline ends. This CDR3 region has 15 residues. Germline CDR1 and CDR2: MGHDK and SYGVNS. For the CDR3, the DNA is TGTGCCAGCAGTGAACGATGGGGCGGGAGCACTGAAGCTTTCTTT. It is translated as CASSERWGGSTEAFF.

A note on this clone: At one end, the junction sequence differs from germline, possibly due to a read error. This chain uses TRBV15 with TRBJ1-1; D is perhaps TRBD1 (5 bases). Germline assignment: CDR1 LNHNV and CDR2 YYDKDF (reference sequence). The length of the CDR3 is 15 residues. The CDR3 loop is CATSRDRIRETVPSF. DNA of the CDR3: TGTGCCACCAGCAGAGATAGGATTCGTGAGACAGTCCCCTCCTTT.

The chain carries TRBV6-2 or TRBV6-3 and TRBJ2-1, with 9 bases that match TRBD1. The germline V gene encodes CDR1 MNHEY and CDR2 SVGEGT. This CDR3 is 17 amino acids long. The V segment lost 6 bases and the J segment 5 bases; nucleotides outside the gene matches: 14. Here the CDR3 DNA reads TGTGCCAGCAGCCCGGGTAATTACAGGGGGCGCAACAATGAGCAGTTCTTC. This sequence encodes CASSPGNYRGRNNEQFF.

The CDR3 sequence: CAWSVRGGGEQYF. The CDR3, as DNA: TGTGCCTGGAGTGTACGGGGGGGCGGCGAGCAGTACTTC. The chain combines TRBV30 with TRBJ2-7, with 8 bases aligning to TRBD2. CDR3 length: 13 residues. V shed 0 bases and J 6 bases; nucleotides not matched to a gene: 4. CDR1 and CDR2 (germline): GTSNPN, SVGIG (reference sequence). Combining the CDR3 with reference TRBV30 and TRBJ2-7 gives the whole variable domain SQTIHQWPATLVQPVGSPLSLECTVEGTSNPNLYWYRQAAGRGLQLLFYSVGIGQISSEVPQNLSASRPQDRQFILSSKKLLLSDSGFYLCAWSVRGGGEQYFGPGTRLTVT.

This sequence joins TRBV29-1 and TRBJ1-5, with 8 nucleotides matching TRBD1. CDR3 length equals 13 residues. CDR1 and CDR2 from the germline V gene are SQVTM and ANQGSEA. Trimming removed 7 bases from V and 7 bases from J; junction bases left unmatched: 9. In DNA form, the CDR3 reads TGCAGCGCGACAGGGGAGAAAGGACAGCCCCAGCATTTT. The encoded protein is CSATGEKGQPQHF. Supplemented by reference TRBV29-1 and TRBJ1-5, the full variable domain reads SAVISQKPSRDICQRGTSLTIQCQVDSQVTMMFWYRQQPGQSLTLIATANQGSEATYESGFVIDKFPISRPNLTFSTLTVSNMSPEDSSIYLCSATGEKGQPQHFGDGTRLSIL.

This chain joins TRBV7-2 and TRBJ1-5, with 10 bases lining up with TRBD1. V lost 5 bases, J lost 2 bases, and 9 bases stayed unmatched. CDR3 length: 17 residues. Germline assignment: CDR1 SGHTA and CDR2 FQGNSA. CDR3 amino acids: CASSLGRDRGRNQPQHF. In DNA form, the CDR3 reads TGTGCCAGCAGCCTTGGGCGGGACAGGGGCCGCAATCAGCCCCAGCATTTT. The whole variable domain, remainder taken from reference TRBV7-2 and TRBJ1-5, is GAGVSQSPSNKVTEKGKDVELRCDPISGHTALYWYRQSLGQGLEFLIYFQGNSAPDKSGLPSDRFSAERTGGSVSTLTIQRTQQEDSAVYLCASSLGRDRGRNQPQHFGDGTRLSIL.

This chain connects TRBV7-2 to TRBJ1-6; TRBD1 might be the D (6 bases). Germline assignment: CDR1 SGHTA and CDR2 FQGNSA. The CDR3 spans 15 residues. Between the trimmed V and J ends, which lost 5 bases and 9 bases, there was a span of 17 bases. CDR3 protein: CASSTADRSVSPLHF. CDR3 DNA sequence: TGTGCCAGCAGCACCGCGGACAGATCAGTTTCACCCCTCCACTTT.

The J gene is TRBJ1-2, the V gene TRBV28, with D possibly TRBD1 on 6 matching bases. V lost 3 bases to trimming and J lost 5 bases, with 10 bases between them. The CDR3 contains 13 residues. Per germline, CDR1 MDHEN and CDR2 SYDVKM. The CDR3 sequence: CASSLRGLYGYTF. CDR3 in DNA: TGTGCCAGCAGTTTGAGGGGGTTGTATGGCTACACCTTC.